What follows are 13 T cell receptor beta chains derived from one specimen sequenced in a study of beta chain features in type 1 diabetes. Findings of the study overall: A moderate, significant TCRB CDR3 shortening appeared in type 1 diabetes across four CD4+ subsets.

TCRB transcripts that were expressed got sequenced, as all of the isolated RNA had been reverse transcribed. Assay: immunoSEQ multiplex PCR; the TCRdb copy retains only in-frame clones and omits some. The data contain some 120,000 clones, roughly 17% of them singletons. These receptors have no identified antigens. The sequenced sample was central memory CD4+ T cells from blood. These receptors all stem from a man aged 18-30 years with type 1 diabetes.

This sequence joins TRBV2 and TRBJ1-1, with D hard to call. CDR1 is SNHLY, CDR2 FYNNEI, per germline. The CDR3 spans 12 residues. V dropped 6 bases and J dropped 1 base, with 6 bases sitting between them. CDR3 nucleotides: TGTGCCAGCAGGGACGCGAACACTGAAGCTTTCTTT. The encoded protein is CASRDANTEAFF.

V and J are TRBV6-5 and TRBJ2-5; D is unclear. The DNA matches TRBJ2-7 better at its end, which makes the J call doubtful. Per the germline V gene, CDR1 is MNHEY and CDR2 is SVGAGI. This CDR3 region has 12 residues. CDR3: CASSNTYYEQYF. The CDR3, as DNA: TGTGCCAGCAGCAACACCTACTACGAGCAGTACTTC.

This chain connects TRBV4-1 to TRBJ1-2; D unclear. The CDR3 is made up of 13 amino acids. V was cut by 1 base and J by 8 bases, with 11 bases left in between. CDR1 is MGHRA, CDR2 YSYEKL, per germline. This CDR3 is CASSQAGLWGYTF. The CDR3, as DNA: TGCGCCAGCAGCCAAGCAGGTTTGTGGGGCTACACCTTC.

At least ten counts were recorded for this clone. The chain joins TRBV5-6 to TRBJ2-3; D is uncertain. Deletions cut 3 bases from V and 5 bases from J, with 19 bases between. CDR3 length equals 16 residues. Germline V gene lookup returns CDR1 SGHDT and CDR2 YYEEEE. As DNA, the CDR3 is TGTGCCAGCAGCTCTGGACCCGCTGTCACACAAGATACGCAGTATTTT. Translation gives CASSSGPAVTQDTQYF.

CDR3 protein: CASSPAGLAGGKSPEQYF. Here the CDR3 DNA reads TGTGCCAGCAGTCCTGCGGGACTAGCGGGAGGGAAGTCCCCCGAGCAGTACTTC. The chain joins TRBV27 to TRBJ2-7; 16 bases are a match to TRBD2. The CDR3 runs to 18 residues. The trim removed 5 bases at V and 6 bases at J, leaving 13 bases unmatched. Germline-derived CDR1 and CDR2 are MNHEY and SMNVEV (reference sequence).

This clone has ten or more counts. This chain joins TRBV11-3 and TRBJ2-5, with a possible D match to TRBD1 (5 bases). The CDR3 is 12 residues long. V was trimmed by 0 bases and J by 9 bases, leaving 8 bases between them. CDR1 is SGHNT and CDR2 is YENEEA in the germline V gene. CDR3 residues: CASSLDQGAQYF. CDR3 DNA: TGTGCCAGCAGCTTAGATCAAGGGGCCCAGTACTTC.

The chain couples TRBV18 to TRBJ2-5; D gene ambiguous. The CDR3 runs 13 residues. With 6 bases removed from V and 1 base from J, the gap between germline ends came to 9 bases. Germline CDR1 and CDR2: KGHSH and LQKENI. CDR3 sequence: CASSAGTQETQYF. In nucleotides, the CDR3 is TGTGCCAGCTCTGCCGGAACCCAAGAGACCCAGTACTTC. Using reference TRBV18 and TRBJ2-5 for the parts outside the CDR3, the full variable domain is NAGVMQNPRHLVRRRGQEARLRCSPMKGHSHVYWYRQLPEEGLKFMVYLQKENIIDESGMPKERFSAEFPKEGPSILRIQQVVRGDSAAYFCASSAGTQETQYFGPGTRLLVL.

This clone was detected a few times. V gene TRBV30 combines with J gene TRBJ1-5; the D gene is possibly TRBD1 (5 bases). Trimming took off 0 bases at V and 6 bases at J, with 15 bases between the two ends. Germline V CDR1 and CDR2: GTSNPN, SVGIG (reference sequence). The length of the CDR3 is 15 residues. CDR3 amino acids: CAWSVEVRGSQPQHF. The DNA of the CDR3 is TGTGCCTGGAGTGTTGAGGTGCGGGGGAGTCAGCCCCAGCATTTT.

This clone was detected only a few times. This sequence joins TRBV4-1 and TRBJ2-7, with D perhaps being TRBD1 or TRBD2 (5 bases each). The CDR3 length is 13 residues. The ends were cut back, 0 bases at V and 6 bases at J, with 9 bases in the middle. Germline CDR1 reads MGHRA; CDR2 reads YSYEKL. Written as DNA, the CDR3 is TGCGCCAGCAGCCAAGACTGGGACCGCGAGCAGTACTTC. This codes for CASSQDWDREQYF.

This chain connects TRBV4-3 to TRBJ2-1, with D possibly being TRBD2 (6 bases). The CDR3 is 14 residues long. V shed 3 bases and J shed 4 bases, with 10 bases lying between them. The germline gives CDR1 LGHNA, CDR2 YSLEER. CDR3 residues: CASSQELAYNEQFF. The CDR3 DNA sequence: TGCGCCAGCAGCCAGGAACTAGCTTACAATGAGCAGTTCTTC.

Here the CDR3 DNA reads TGTGCCAGCAGCGCAGCAGTGGGTGAAGCTTTCTTT. This codes for CASSAAVGEAFF. The genes are TRBV11-3 and TRBJ1-1; D gene uncertain. The V gene lost 5 bases and the J gene lost 7 bases, with 11 bases spanning the gap. Germline V gene lookup returns CDR1 SGHNT and CDR2 YENEEA. The CDR3 is 12 residues long.

This clone occurred many times. The V and J genes are TRBV14 and TRBJ2-1; either TRBD1 or TRBD2 may supply D (6 bases each). The CDR3 covers 13 residues. CDR1 and CDR2 from the germline V gene are SGHDN and FVKESK. V was pared by 3 bases and J by 11 bases, with 14 bases between. This chain's CDR3 is CASSHAGHGQQFF. CDR3 DNA: TGTGCCAGCAGCCACGCGGGACATGGGCAGCAGTTCTTC.

V is TRBV30 and J is TRBJ1-1; D not resolved. The CDR3 covers 14 residues. Germline-derived CDR1 and CDR2 are GTSNPN and SVGIG (reference sequence). The V gene lost 3 bases and the J gene lost 5 bases, with 16 bases spanning the gap. DNA of the CDR3: TGTGCCTGGAGCTCATACACAGTGGGAACTGAAGCTTTCTTT. Its translation: CAWSSYTVGTEAFF.